The rows below give T cell receptor beta chains drawn from one sample of a study of shared clonotypes between healthy human individuals. The data were produced by immunoSEQ multiplex PCR, yet TCRdb's version contains in-frame clones alone and is incomplete. The data show 760,000 or so clones, just over 95% seen once. Source material: naive CD8+ T cells sorted from blood. The receptor set was obtained from a man aged 25 to 40 in good health. The CDR3 runs from the conserved cysteine through the conserved F or W. The D gene is left open where the match is weak. Where a row states a size, it is once, few, many or the class of an expanded clone; other rows omit it.

>TRBD1|TRBV2|TRBJ1-1|once
CASPRGVGMNTEAFF
TGTGCCAGCCCCAGGGGGGTAGGGATGAACACTGAAGCTTTCTTT
>NA|TRBV2|TRBJ1-1|NA
CASSVSPHSEAFF
TGTGCCAGCAGTGTGAGTCCTCACTCGGAAGCTTTCTTT
>TRBD1|TRBV5-6|TRBJ2-7|NA
CASSYTGAWEQYF
TGTGCCAGCAGCTATACAGGGGCGTGGGAGCAGTACTTC
>NA|TRBV14|TRBJ2-7|NA
CASSPWHLAGSYEQYF
TGTGCCAGCAGCCCCTGGCATTTGGCGGGATCCTACGAGCAGTACTTC
>TRBD1|TRBV11-2|TRBJ2-1|NA
CASTRQGEGQFF
TGTGCCAGCACCCGACAGGGAGAGGGGCAGTTCTTC
>NA|TRBV19|TRBJ1-1|NA
CASSLWESTEAFF
TGTGCCAGTAGTTTGTGGGAGAGCACTGAAGCTTTCTTT
>TRBD1|TRBV15|TRBJ1-4|NA
CATSRGGPGQGNEKLFF
TGTGCCACCAGCAGAGGGGGTCCGGGACAGGGTAATGAAAAACTGTTTTTT
>NA|TRBV6-1|TRBJ2-7|once
CASSEANPGTYEQYF
TGTGCCAGCAGTGAAGCTAACCCCGGGACCTACGAGCAGTACTTC
>NA|TRBV4-1|TRBJ2-7|NA
CASSQLATGSYEQYF
TGCGCCAGCAGCCAACTGGCGACGGGGTCTTACGAGCAGTACTTC
>TRBD2|TRBV7-6|TRBJ2-5|NA
CASSIRDYGTQYF
TGTGCCAGCAGCATCAGGGACTATGGGACCCAGTACTTC
>TRBD2|TRBV27|TRBJ2-1|NA
CASSFKSSGLKGIEQFF
TGTGCCAGCAGTTTCAAATCTAGCGGCCTAAAGGGAATCGAGCAGTTCTTC
>TRBD2|TRBV11-2|TRBJ2-2|NA
CASSLDGVAGLSGELFF
TGTGCCAGCAGCTTAGATGGGGTAGCGGGATTGTCCGGGGAGCTGTTTTTT
>TRBD1|TRBV28|TRBJ2-7|NA
CASSLEGQSDYEQYF
TGTGCCAGCAGTTTAGAGGGACAGAGCGACTACGAGCAGTACTTC
>NA|TRBV29-1|TRBJ2-7|NA
CSGLTPSYEQYF
TGCAGCGGTCTGACACCCTCCTACGAGCAGTACTTC
>NA|TRBV6-5|TRBJ2-7|NA
CASSPGSSYEQYF
TGTGCCAGCTCCCCGGGGAGCTCCTACGAGCAGTACTTC
>NA|TRBV7-8|TRBJ2-7|NA
CASSFPGETYEQYF
TGTGCCAGCAGCTTCCCAGGGGAAACCTACGAGCAGTACTTC
>TRBD1|TRBV2|TRBJ1-1|NA
CASRIDRDGIEMNTEAFF
TGTGCCAGCCGAATCGACAGGGATGGGATTGAAATGAACACTGAAGCTTTCTTT
>TRBD1|TRBV5-4|TRBJ2-7|NA
CASSWTGAYEQYF
TGTGCCAGCAGCTGGACAGGGGCCTACGAGCAGTACTTC
>NA|TRBV9|TRBJ2-2|NA
CASSFQGRKAGELFF
TGTGCCAGCAGCTTCCAGGGTCGGAAAGCCGGGGAGCTGTTTTTT
>NA|TRBV6-5|TRBJ2-1|NA
CASSYSARNEQFF
TGTGCCAGCAGTTACTCAGCGAGGAATGAGCAGTTCTTC
>NA|TRBV9|TRBJ2-1|NA
CASSSHGKRDNEQFF
TGTGCCAGCAGCTCCCACGGGAAGAGGGACAATGAGCAGTTCTTC
>TRBD2|TRBV27|TRBJ2-7|NA
CATLGGDSYEQYF
TGTGCCACGCTGGGGGGGGACTCCTACGAGCAGTACTTC
>TRBD2|TRBV4-1|TRBJ2-7|NA
CASSQDGQSGREGYEQYF
TGCGCCAGCAGCCAAGATGGCCAGTCTGGGCGGGAGGGCTACGAGCAGTACTTC
>NA|TRBV27|TRBJ1-2|NA
CASSLSTDNYGYTF
TGTGCCAGCAGTTTATCAACAGATAACTATGGCTACACCTTC
>TRBD2|TRBV6-5|TRBJ2-7|NA
CASSPGRAYEQYF
TGTGCCAGCAGCCCCGGGAGGGCCTACGAGCAGTACTTC
>NA|TRBV9|TRBJ2-3|NA
CASSVGRAASTDTQYF
TGTGCCAGCAGCGTTGGGAGAGCGGCGAGCACAGATACGCAGTATTTT
>NA|TRBV7-9|TRBJ2-2|NA
CASSPGGSPGELFF
TGTGCCAGCAGCCCAGGGGGGTCCCCCGGGGAGCTGTTTTTT
>NA|TRBV6-6|TRBJ2-1|few
CASSWDTYNEQFF
TGTGCCAGCAGCTGGGACACCTACAATGAGCAGTTCTTC
>NA|TRBV4-1|TRBJ1-2|NA
CASSQEMTEYYGYTF
TGCGCCAGCAGCCAAGAAATGACGGAATACTATGGCTACACCTTC
>TRBD1|TRBV28|TRBJ2-7|NA
CASSRKRTGIDYEQYF
TGTGCCAGCAGCAGAAAAAGGACAGGGATCGACTACGAGCAGTACTTC
>NA|TRBV5-1|TRBJ2-1|NA
CASSLAKTGTTFEQFF
TGCGCCAGCAGCCTAGCGAAGACAGGTACTACATTTGAGCAGTTCTTC
>TRBD2|TRBV2|TRBJ2-7|NA
CASSYTSGSRYEQYF
TGTGCCAGCAGTTATACTAGCGGGAGTCGGTACGAGCAGTACTTC
>TRBD1|TRBV27|TRBJ2-7|NA
CASSSSSWDRVIEQYF
TGTGCCAGCAGTTCCTCGTCGTGGGACAGGGTCATCGAGCAGTACTTC
>NA|TRBV28|TRBJ1-5|NA
CASSFTPGSGNGEPQHF
TGTGCCAGCAGTTTCACCCCCGGTTCAGGGAACGGGGAGCCCCAGCATTTT
>TRBD1|TRBV13|TRBJ2-1|NA
CASSLSTGTASYNEQFF
TGTGCCAGCAGCTTATCCACCGGGACAGCGTCCTACAATGAGCAGTTCTTC
>NA|TRBV4-3|TRBJ2-7|NA
CASSQEFGTGYEQYF
TGCGCCAGCAGCCAAGAGTTCGGGACGGGGTACGAGCAGTACTTC
>TRBD2|TRBV7-9|TRBJ2-1|NA
CASSLGTRTYNEQFF
TGTGCCAGCAGCTTAGGGACTAGAACCTACAATGAGCAGTTCTTC
>NA|TRBV5-6|TRBJ2-7|once
CASSLLGYEQYF
TGTGCCAGCAGTCTTCTCGGATACGAGCAGTACTTC
>TRBD2|TRBV4-1|TRBJ2-1|NA
CASSPGAGTSLSSSYNEQFF
TGCGCCAGCAGCCCCGGGGCCGGGACTAGCCTTTCGAGCTCCTACAATGAGCAGTTCTTC
>NA|TRBV7-8|TRBJ2-7|NA
CASSLKWSEVYEQYF
TGTGCCAGCAGCTTAAAGTGGTCAGAGGTCTACGAGCAGTACTTC
>TRBD2|TRBV6-6|TRBJ2-2|NA
CASRKREASTGELFF
TGTGCCAGCAGGAAGCGGGAGGCATCCACCGGGGAGCTGTTTTTT
>TRBD2|TRBV27|TRBJ2-2|NA
CASSPLSTSGANTGELFF
TGTGCCAGCAGTCCGCTATCGACTAGCGGGGCAAACACCGGGGAGCTGTTTTTT
>TRBD2|TRBV7-3|TRBJ2-7|once
CASSLRSGGPYEQYF
TGTGCCAGCAGCTTAAGGTCGGGAGGGCCCTACGAGCAGTACTTC
>TRBD1|TRBV15|TRBJ2-7|NA
CATSRGVVAGTGAPYEQYF
TGTGCCACCAGCAGAGGCGTGGTTGCCGGGACAGGGGCCCCCTACGAGCAGTACTTC
>NA|TRBV27|TRBJ2-1|once
CASSLMGQQQFF
TGTGCCAGCAGTTTAATGGGCCAGCAGCAGTTCTTC
>NA|TRBV7-8|TRBJ2-7|NA
CASSSSRRPDYEQYF
TGTGCCAGCAGCTCATCCCGGCGGCCCGACTACGAGCAGTACTTC
>TRBD1|TRBV7-2|TRBJ2-7|NA
CASSLFVGQDAYEQYF
TGTGCCAGCAGCTTGTTCGTCGGACAGGACGCCTACGAGCAGTACTTC
>NA|TRBV5-1|TRBJ2-7|NA
CASNGQPSYEQYF
TGCGCCAGCAATGGGCAGCCTTCCTACGAGCAGTACTTC
>NA|TRBV29-1|TRBJ2-7|NA
CSVEDLGEQYF
TGCAGCGTTGAAGATCTGGGGGAGCAGTACTTC
>TRBD2|TRBV4-2|TRBJ2-7|NA
CASSQEASGSLYEQYF
TGTGCCAGCAGCCAAGAGGCTAGCGGGAGCCTCTACGAGCAGTACTTC
>TRBD1|TRBV6-6|TRBJ1-2|NA
CASTGQGRGYTF
TGTGCCAGCACCGGACAGGGTAGGGGCTACACCTTC
>NA|TRBV11-3|TRBJ2-5|NA
CASSIRSGTTTSGQETQYF
TGTGCCAGCAGCATCAGATCCGGGACGACGACCTCTGGTCAAGAGACCCAGTACTTC
>NA|TRBV27|TRBJ2-5|NA
CASSDEETQYF
TGTGCCAGCAGTGATGAAGAGACCCAGTACTTC
>TRBD2|TRBV29-1|TRBJ2-1|NA
CSVSSGRADEQFF
TGCAGCGTTAGTAGCGGGAGGGCCGATGAGCAGTTCTTC
>TRBD1|TRBV7-8|TRBJ1-3|NA
CASSSEYRDRRNTIYF
TGTGCCAGCAGCTCTGAATATAGGGACAGAAGAAACACCATATATTTT
>TRBD1|TRBV27|TRBJ2-7|NA
CASSRPGQIYEQYF
TGTGCCAGCAGTAGACCGGGACAGATATACGAGCAGTACTTC
>NA|TRBV27|TRBJ1-2|NA
CASSVTGVYSYGYTF
TGTGCCAGCAGCGTGACAGGTGTTTACAGCTATGGCTACACCTTC
>NA|TRBV7-9|TRBJ2-7|NA
CASSDRGTYEQYF
TGTGCCAGCAGTGATAGGGGTACCTACGAGCAGTACTTC
>NA|TRBV5-1|TRBJ2-2|NA
CASSGGTESLTGELFF
TGCGCCAGCAGCGGGGGGACAGAGAGTCTCACCGGGGAGCTGTTTTTT